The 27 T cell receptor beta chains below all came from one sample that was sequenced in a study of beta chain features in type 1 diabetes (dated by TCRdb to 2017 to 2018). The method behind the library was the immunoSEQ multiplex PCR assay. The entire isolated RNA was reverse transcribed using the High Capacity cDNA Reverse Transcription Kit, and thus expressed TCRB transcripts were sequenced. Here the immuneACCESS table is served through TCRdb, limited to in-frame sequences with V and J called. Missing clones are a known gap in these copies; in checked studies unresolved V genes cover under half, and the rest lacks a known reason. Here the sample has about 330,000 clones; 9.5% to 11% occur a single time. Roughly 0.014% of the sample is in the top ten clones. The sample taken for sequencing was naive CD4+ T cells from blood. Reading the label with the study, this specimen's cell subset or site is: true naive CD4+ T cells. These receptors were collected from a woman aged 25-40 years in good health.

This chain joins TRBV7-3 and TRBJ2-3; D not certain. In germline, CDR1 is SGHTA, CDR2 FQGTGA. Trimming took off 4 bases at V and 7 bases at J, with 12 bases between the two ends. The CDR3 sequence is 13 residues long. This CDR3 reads CASSSGSWNTQYF. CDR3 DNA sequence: TGTGCCAGCAGCTCGGGTAGCTGGAATACGCAGTATTTT. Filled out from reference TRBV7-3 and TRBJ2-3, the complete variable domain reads GAGVSQTPSNKVTEKGKYVELRCDPISGHTALYWYRQSLGQGPEFLIYFQGTGAADDSGLPNDRFFAVRPEGSVSTLKIQRTERGDSAVYLCASSSGSWNTQYFGPGTRLTVL.

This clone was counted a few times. The CDR3 loop reads CSAMRDRPSDNEQYF. The CDR3 nucleotides read TGCAGCGCCATGAGGGACAGGCCCTCAGATAACGAGCAGTACTTC. The chain is built from TRBV29-1 and TRBJ2-7; 8 bases map to TRBD1. Looked up from germline, CDR1 is SQVTM and CDR2 is ANQGSEA. CDR3 length equals 15 residues. V was pared by 7 bases and J by 5 bases, with 16 bases of the junction left unmatched.

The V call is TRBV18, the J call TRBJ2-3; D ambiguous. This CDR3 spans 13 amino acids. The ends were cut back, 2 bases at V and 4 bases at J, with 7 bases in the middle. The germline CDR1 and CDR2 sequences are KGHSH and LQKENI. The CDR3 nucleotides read TGTGCCAGCTCACCAATCTCGGCAGATACGCAGTATTTT. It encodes CASSPISADTQYF.

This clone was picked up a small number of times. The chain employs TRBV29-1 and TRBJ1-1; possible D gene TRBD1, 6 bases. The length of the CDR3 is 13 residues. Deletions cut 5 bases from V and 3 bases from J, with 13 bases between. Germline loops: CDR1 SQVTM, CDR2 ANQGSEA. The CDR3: CSVTDRMDTEAFF. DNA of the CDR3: TGCAGCGTTACCGACAGGATGGACACTGAAGCTTTCTTT.

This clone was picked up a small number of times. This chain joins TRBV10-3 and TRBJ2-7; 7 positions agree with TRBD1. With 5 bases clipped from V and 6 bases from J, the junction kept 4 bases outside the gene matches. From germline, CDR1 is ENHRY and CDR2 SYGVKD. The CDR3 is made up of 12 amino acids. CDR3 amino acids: CAISRQGSEQYF. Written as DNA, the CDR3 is TGTGCCATCAGTAGACAGGGCTCCGAGCAGTACTTC.

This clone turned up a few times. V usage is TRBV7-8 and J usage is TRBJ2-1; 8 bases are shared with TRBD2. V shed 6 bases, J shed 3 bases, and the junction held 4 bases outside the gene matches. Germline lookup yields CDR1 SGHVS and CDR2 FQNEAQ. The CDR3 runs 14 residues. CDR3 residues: CASSQGTSYNEQFF. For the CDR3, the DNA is TGTGCCAGCAGTCAAGGGACTAGCTACAATGAGCAGTTCTTC.

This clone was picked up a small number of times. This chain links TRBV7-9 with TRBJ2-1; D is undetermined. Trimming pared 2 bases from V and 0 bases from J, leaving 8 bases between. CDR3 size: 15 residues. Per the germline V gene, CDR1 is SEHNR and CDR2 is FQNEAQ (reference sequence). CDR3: CASSLPFGSYNEQFF. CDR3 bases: TGTGCCAGCAGCTTACCCTTCGGCTCCTACAATGAGCAGTTCTTC.

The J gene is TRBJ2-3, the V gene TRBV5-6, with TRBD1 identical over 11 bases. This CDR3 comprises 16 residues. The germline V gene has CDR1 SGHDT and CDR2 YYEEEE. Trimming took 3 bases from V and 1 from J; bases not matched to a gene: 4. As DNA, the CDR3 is TGTGCCAGCAGCTCCAGGACAGGGGGCGGCACAGATACGCAGTATTTT. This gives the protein CASSSRTGGGTDTQYF.

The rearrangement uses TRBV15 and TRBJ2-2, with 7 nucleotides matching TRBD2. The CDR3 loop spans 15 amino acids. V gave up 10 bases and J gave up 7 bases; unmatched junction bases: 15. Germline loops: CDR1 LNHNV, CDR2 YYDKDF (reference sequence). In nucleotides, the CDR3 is TGTGCCAGCTCTGGGGGGGTAGGTCGAGTCGGGGAGCTGTTTTTT. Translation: CASSGGVGRVGELFF.

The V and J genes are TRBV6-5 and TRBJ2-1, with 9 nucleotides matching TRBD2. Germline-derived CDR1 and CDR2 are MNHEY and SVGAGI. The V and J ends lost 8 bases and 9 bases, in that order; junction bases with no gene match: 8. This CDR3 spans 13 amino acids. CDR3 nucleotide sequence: TGTGCCAGCGTCTATAGCGGGAGCGGTGAGCAGTTCTTC. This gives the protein CASVYSGSGEQFF.

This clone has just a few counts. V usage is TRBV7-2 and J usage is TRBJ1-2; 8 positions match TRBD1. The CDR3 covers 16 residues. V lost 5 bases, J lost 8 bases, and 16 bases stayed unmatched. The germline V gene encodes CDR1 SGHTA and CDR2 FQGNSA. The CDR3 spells CASSPSAGQGEEGYTF. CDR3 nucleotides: TGTGCCAGCAGCCCCTCGGCTGGACAGGGAGAGGAGGGCTACACCTTC.

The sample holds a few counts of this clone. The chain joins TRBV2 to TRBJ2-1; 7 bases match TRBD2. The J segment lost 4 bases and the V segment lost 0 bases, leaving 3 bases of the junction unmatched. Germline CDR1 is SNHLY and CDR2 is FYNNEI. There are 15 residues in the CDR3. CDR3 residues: CASSEAQAGYNEQFF. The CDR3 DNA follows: TGTGCCAGCAGTGAAGCTCAAGCGGGGTACAATGAGCAGTTCTTC.

CDR3 sequence: CASSTNTNQPQHF. As DNA, the CDR3 is TGTGCCAGCAGTACGAACACGAATCAGCCCCAGCATTTT. The rearrangement links TRBV28 to TRBJ1-5; D is unresolved. This CDR3 has 13 residues. Trimming took off 5 bases at V and 4 bases at J, with 9 bases between the two ends. CDR1 is MDHEN, CDR2 SYDVKM, per germline.

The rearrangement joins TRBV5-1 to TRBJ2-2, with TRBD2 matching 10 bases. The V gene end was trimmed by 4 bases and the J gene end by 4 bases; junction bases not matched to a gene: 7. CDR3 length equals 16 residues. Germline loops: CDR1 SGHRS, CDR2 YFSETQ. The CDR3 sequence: CASSLDSGGITGELFF. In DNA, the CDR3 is TGCGCCAGCAGCCTCGATAGCGGGGGGATCACCGGGGAGCTGTTTTTT.

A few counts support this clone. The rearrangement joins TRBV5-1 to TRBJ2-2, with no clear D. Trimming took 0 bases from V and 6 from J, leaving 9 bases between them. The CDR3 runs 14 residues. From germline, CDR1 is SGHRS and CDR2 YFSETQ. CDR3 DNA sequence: TGCGCCAGCAGCTTGGCCCCAGGCCCCGGGGAGCTGTTTTTT. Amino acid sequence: CASSLAPGPGELFF.

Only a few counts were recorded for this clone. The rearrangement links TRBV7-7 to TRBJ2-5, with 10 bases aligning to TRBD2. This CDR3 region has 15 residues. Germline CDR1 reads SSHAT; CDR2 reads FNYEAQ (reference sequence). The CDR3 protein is CATTGTSVLQETQYF. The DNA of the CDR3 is TGTGCTACCACCGGGACTAGCGTTCTCCAAGAGACCCAGTACTTC.

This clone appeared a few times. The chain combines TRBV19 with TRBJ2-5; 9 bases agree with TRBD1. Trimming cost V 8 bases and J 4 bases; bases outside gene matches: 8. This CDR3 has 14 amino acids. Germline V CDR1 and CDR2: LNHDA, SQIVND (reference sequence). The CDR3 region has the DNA TGTGCCAGTCGCGGGACAGGGAGGACAGAGACCCAGTACTTC. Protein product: CASRGTGRTETQYF.

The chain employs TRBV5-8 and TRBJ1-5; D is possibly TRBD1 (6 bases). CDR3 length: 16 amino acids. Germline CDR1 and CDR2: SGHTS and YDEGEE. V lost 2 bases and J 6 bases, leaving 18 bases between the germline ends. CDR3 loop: CASSFYRGAGVQPQHF. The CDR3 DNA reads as TGTGCCAGCAGCTTTTACCGTGGGGCAGGGGTTCAGCCCCAGCATTTT.

CDR3 sequence: CASSLVGGSALTDTQYF. The CDR3 region has the DNA TGTGCCAGCAGCTTAGTTGGCGGGAGCGCGTTAACAGATACGCAGTATTTT. The chain joins TRBV11-2 to TRBJ2-3, with 7 bases matching TRBD2. Germline-derived CDR1 and CDR2 are SGHAT and FQNNGV. The CDR3 loop spans 17 amino acids. The V gene end was trimmed by 1 base and the J gene end by 3 bases; junction bases not matched to a gene: 10.

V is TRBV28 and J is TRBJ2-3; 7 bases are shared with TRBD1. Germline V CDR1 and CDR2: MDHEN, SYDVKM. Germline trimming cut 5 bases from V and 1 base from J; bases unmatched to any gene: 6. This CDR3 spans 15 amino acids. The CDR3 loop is CASSAGQAGTDTQYF. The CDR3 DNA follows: TGTGCCAGCAGTGCCGGACAGGCGGGCACAGATACGCAGTATTTT. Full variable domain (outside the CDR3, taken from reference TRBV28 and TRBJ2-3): DVKVTQSSRYLVKRTGEKVFLECVQDMDHENMFWYRQDPGLGLRLIYFSYDVKMKEKGDIPEGYSVSREKKERFSLILESASTNQTSMYLCASSAGQAGTDTQYFGPGTRLTVL.

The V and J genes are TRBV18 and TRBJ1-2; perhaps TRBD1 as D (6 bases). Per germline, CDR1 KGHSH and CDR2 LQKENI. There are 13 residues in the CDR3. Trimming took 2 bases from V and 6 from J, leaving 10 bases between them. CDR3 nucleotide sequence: TGTGCCAGCTCACCAGGGAACAGGGATGGCTACACCTTC. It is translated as CASSPGNRDGYTF.

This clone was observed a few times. The CDR3: CASRPGSRSYNEQFF. The CDR3, as DNA: TGCGCCAGCAGACCGGGGAGTAGGTCCTACAATGAGCAGTTCTTC. V gene TRBV5-1 combines with J gene TRBJ2-1; tentative D call: TRBD2 (5 bases). The ends were cut back, 5 bases at V and 1 base at J, with 13 bases in the middle. CDR3 size: 15 residues. Germline CDR1 SGHRS, CDR2 YFSETQ.

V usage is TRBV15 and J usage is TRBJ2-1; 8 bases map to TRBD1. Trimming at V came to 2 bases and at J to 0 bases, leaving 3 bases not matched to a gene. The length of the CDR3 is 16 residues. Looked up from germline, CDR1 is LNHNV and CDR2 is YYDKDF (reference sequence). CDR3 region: CATSRNRGSSYNEQFF. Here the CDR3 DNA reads TGTGCCACCAGCAGAAACAGGGGGAGCTCCTACAATGAGCAGTTCTTC.

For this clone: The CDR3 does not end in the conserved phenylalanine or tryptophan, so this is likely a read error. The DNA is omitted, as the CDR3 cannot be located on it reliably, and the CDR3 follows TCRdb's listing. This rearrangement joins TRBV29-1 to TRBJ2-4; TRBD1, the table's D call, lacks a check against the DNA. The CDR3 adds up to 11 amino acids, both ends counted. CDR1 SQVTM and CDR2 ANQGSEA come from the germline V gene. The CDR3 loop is CSVLGQGAPLP.

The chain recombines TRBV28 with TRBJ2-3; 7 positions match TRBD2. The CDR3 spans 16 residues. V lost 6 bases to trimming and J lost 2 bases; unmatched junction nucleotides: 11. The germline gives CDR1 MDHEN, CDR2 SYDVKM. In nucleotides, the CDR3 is TGTGCCAGCAGCTCCAGGGAGCGGGGAGTCACAGATACGCAGTATTTT. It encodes CASSSRERGVTDTQYF.

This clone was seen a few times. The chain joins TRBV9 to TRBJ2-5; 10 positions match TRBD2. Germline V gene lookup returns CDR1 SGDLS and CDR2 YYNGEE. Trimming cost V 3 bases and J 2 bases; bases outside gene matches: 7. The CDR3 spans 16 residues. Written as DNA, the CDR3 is TGTGCCAGCAGCGAGACTAGCGGGCCGACGCAAGAGACCCAGTACTTC. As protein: CASSETSGPTQETQYF.

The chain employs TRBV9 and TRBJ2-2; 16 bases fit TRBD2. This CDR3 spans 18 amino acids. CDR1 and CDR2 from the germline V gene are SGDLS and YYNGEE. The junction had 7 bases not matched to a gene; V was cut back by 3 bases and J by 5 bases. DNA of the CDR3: TGTGCCAGCAGCGGACCGGGACTAGCGGGAGGGCCGACCGGGGAGCTGTTTTTT. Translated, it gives CASSGPGLAGGPTGELFF.